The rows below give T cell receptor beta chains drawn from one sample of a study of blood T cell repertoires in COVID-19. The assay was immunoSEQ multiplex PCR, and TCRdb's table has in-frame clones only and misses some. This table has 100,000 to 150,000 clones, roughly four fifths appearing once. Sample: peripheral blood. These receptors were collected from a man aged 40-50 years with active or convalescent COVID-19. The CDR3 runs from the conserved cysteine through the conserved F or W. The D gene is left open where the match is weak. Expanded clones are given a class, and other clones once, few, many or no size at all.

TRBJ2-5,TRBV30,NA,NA,TGTGCCTGGGCCCGGACTTTACAAGAGACCCAGTACTTC,CAWARTLQETQYF
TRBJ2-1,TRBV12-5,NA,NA,TGTGCTAGTGGTTCGGGGACTCTCTACAATGAGCAGTTCTTC,CASGSGTLYNEQFF
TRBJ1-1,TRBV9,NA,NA,TGTGCCAGCAGCGAGGGTACAGGTTTCGGAAACACTGAAGCTTTCTTT,CASSEGTGFGNTEAFF
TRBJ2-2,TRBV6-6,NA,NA,TGTGCCAGCAGTTACAGGGGGAACACCGGGGAGCTGTTTTTT,CASSYRGNTGELFF
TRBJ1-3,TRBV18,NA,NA,TGTGCCAGCTCACCACCGTCGGGGGGCGCGAGAAGTCTATATTTT,CASSPPSGGARSLYF
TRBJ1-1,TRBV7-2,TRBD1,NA,TGTGCCAGCAGCTTAATTGGGACAGGGGGCTTTCTGGCTGAAGCTTTCTTT,CASSLIGTGGFLAEAFF
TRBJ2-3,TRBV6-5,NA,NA,TGTGCCAGCAGTTACCACGGACAGAGCACAGATACGCAGTATTTT,CASSYHGQSTDTQYF
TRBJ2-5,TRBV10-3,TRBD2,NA,TGTGCCATCAGAGCGGGGGTCCCCCGGGAGACCCAGTACTTC,CAIRAGVPRETQYF
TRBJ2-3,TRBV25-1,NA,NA,TGTGCCAGCAGTGAATGGGGGGACACAGATACGCAGTATTTT,CASSEWGDTDTQYF
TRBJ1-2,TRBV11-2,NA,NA,TGTGCCAGCAGCCCGCCTAGACAGGAGATTTACTATGGCTACACCTTC,CASSPPRQEIYYGYTF
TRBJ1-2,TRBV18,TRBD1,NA,TGTGCCAGCTCACCCTCACAGGGGGAGCGAGGCTACACCTTC,CASSPSQGERGYTF
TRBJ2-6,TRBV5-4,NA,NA,TGTGCCAGCAGCCGGACCTCCGGGACTGGGGCCAACGTCCTGACTTTC,CASSRTSGTGANVLTF
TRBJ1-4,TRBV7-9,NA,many,TGTGCCAGCAGACCCGAACGGACCCCAGGGCTGAGAGGTGAAAAACTGTTTTTT,CASRPERTPGLRGEKLFF
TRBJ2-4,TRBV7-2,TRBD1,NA,TGTGCCAGCAGCTTTGGACAGGGGGACATTCAGTACTTC,CASSFGQGDIQYF
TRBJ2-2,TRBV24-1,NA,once,TGTGCCACCAGTGCGGGGTACGCCGGGGAGCTGTTTTTT,CATSAGYAGELFF
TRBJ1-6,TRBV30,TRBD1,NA,TGTGCCCAAAGGACAGGGGTTAATTCACCCCTCCACTTT,CAQRTGVNSPLHF
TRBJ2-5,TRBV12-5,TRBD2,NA,TGTGCTAGTGGTTTACCGGGGGAGGGAGAGACCCAGTACTTC,CASGLPGEGETQYF
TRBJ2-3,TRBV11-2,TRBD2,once,TGTGCCAGCAGCGTCACCAACTCCCGGGACTACCCAGATACGCAGTATTTT,CASSVTNSRDYPDTQYF
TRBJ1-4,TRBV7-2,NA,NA,TGTGCCAGCAGCTCACCAGGGGCTAATGAAAAACTGTTTTTT,CASSSPGANEKLFF
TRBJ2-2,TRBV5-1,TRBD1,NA,TGCGCCAGCAGCTCAAGGACAGGCTACACCGGGGAGCTGTTTTTT,CASSSRTGYTGELFF
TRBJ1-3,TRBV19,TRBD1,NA,TGTGCCAGCCAAACCTGGGGGACAGGATTAGACACCATATATTTT,CASQTWGTGLDTIYF
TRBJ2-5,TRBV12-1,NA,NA,TGTGCCAGCAGCGGGTGGCTAGCGGGGAAGGAGACCCAGTACTTC,CASSGWLAGKETQYF
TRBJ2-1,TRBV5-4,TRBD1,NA,TGTGCCAGCAGCTTTGGGGGATCCGGGACAGCGTTAAATGAGCAGTTCTTC,CASSFGGSGTALNEQFF
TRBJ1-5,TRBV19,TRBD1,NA,TGTGCCAGTAGTAGGGGACAGGTCCCCAATCAGCCCCAGCATTTT,CASSRGQVPNQPQHF
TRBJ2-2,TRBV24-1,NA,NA,TGTGCCACCAGTGAGGCTGGTAACACCGGGGAGCTGTTTTTT,CATSEAGNTGELFF
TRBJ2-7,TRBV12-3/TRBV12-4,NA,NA,TGTGCCAGCACTCTGGGGGGCTACGAGCAGTACTTC,CASTLGGYEQYF